The present T cell receptor beta chain was sequenced within a study of metastatic and nonmetastatic thyroid tumors. Ahead of thyroid surgery, no patient had received treatment of any kind. Germline-derived CDR1 and CDR2 are SGHVS and FNYEAQ. This CDR3 comprises 17 residues. The ends lost 6 bases at V and 4 bases at J; junction bases unmatched: 15. This clone came up many times. Its antigen is undetermined. MiXCR re-clonotyped the PCR reads for TCRdb. The table has 5,500 to 9,000 clones, around a fifth seen once. Study conclusions and caveats: Across blood and tumor, TCR beta diversity in malignant thyroid tumors was reportedly significantly higher than in benign nodules.

The sequencing sample was made of adjacent normal tissue. The receptor's source is a female donor with papillary thyroid cancer or a benign thyroid nodule (not recorded which). Some clones in this sample may be carry-over from other donors' samples. The chain combines TRBV7-6 with TRBJ1-1; 9 nucleotides line up with TRBD1. This CDR3 reads CASSHRTGVIRGTEAFF. The CDR3 bases are TGTGCCAGCAGTCACAGGACAGGGGTAATTCGGGGCACTGAAGCTTTCTTT.